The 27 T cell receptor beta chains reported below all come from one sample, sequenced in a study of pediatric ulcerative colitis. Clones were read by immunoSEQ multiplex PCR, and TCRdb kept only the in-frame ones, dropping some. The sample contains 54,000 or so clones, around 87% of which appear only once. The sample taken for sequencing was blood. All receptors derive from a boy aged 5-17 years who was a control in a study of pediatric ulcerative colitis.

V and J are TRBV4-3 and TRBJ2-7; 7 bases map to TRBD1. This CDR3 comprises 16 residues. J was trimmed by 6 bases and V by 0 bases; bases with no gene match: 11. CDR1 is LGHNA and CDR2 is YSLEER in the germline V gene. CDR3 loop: CASSQDPGTAEGEQYF. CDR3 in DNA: TGCGCCAGCAGCCAAGATCCCGGGACAGCCGAAGGCGAGCAGTACTTC.

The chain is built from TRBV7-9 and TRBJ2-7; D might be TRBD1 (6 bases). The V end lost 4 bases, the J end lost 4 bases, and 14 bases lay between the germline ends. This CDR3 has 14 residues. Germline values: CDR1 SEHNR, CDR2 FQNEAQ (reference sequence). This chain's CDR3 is CASSWEGGFYEQYF. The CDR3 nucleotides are TGTGCCAGCAGCTGGGAAGGGGGTTTTTACGAGCAGTACTTC.

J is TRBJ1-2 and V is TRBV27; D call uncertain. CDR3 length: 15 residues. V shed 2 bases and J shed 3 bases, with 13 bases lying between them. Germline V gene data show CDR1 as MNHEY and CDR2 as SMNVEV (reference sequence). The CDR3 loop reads CASSLVPSRDYGYTF. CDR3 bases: TGTGCCAGCAGTTTAGTCCCGAGTAGGGACTATGGCTACACCTTC.

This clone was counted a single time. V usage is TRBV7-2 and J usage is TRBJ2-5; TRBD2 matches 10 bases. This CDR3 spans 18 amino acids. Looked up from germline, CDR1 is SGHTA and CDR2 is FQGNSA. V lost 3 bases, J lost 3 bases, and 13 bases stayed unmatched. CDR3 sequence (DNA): TGTGCCAGCAGCTTTGGTCCTAGGGCAGCGGGGGGGGAAGAGACCCAGTACTTC. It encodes CASSFGPRAAGGEETQYF.

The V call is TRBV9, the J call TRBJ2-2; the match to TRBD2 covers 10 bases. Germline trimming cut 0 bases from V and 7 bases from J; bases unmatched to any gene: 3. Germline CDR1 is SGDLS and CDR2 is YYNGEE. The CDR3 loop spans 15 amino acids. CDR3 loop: CASSVETSGYGELFF. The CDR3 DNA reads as TGTGCCAGCAGCGTAGAGACTAGCGGGTACGGGGAGCTGTTTTTT.

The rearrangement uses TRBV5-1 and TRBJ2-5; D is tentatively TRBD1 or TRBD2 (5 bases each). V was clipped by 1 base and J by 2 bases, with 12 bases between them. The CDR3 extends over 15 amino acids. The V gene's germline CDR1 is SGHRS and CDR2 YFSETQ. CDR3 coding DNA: TGCGCCAGCAGCTTGAGAGGGGTCGAGCAAGAGACCCAGTACTTC. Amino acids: CASSLRGVEQETQYF.

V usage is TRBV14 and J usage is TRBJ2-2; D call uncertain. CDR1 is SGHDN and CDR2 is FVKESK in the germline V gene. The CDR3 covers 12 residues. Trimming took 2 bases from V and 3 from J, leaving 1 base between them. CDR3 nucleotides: TGTGCCAGCAGCCAATACACCGGGGAGCTGTTTTTT. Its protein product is CASSQYTGELFF.

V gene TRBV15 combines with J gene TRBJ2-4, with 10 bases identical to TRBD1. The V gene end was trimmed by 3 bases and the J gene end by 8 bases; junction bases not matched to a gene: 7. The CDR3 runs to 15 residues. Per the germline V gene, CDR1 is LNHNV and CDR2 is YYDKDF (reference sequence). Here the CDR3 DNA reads TGTGCCACCAGCAGTCCCGGGACAGGGGTACACATTCAGTACTTC. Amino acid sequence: CATSSPGTGVHIQYF.

The DNA for the CDR3 is TGTGCCAGCAGCTCACCGGACAGGGGGCCGAACACCGGGGAGCTGTTTTTT. Protein product: CASSSPDRGPNTGELFF. This chain connects TRBV7-9 to TRBJ2-2, with 11 bases that match TRBD1. CDR3 size: 17 residues. V shed 4 bases and J 0 bases; nucleotides not matched to a gene: 4. CDR1 is SEHNR and CDR2 is FQNEAQ in the germline V gene (reference sequence).

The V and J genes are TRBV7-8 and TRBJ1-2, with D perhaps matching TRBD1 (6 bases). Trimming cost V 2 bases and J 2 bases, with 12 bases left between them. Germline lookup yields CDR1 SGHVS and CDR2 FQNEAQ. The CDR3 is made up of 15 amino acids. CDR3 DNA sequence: TGTGCCAGCAGCTTATACAGGGAAGAAAACTATGGCTACACCTTC. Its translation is CASSLYREENYGYTF. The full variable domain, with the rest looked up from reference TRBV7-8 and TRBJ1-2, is GAGVSQSPRYKVAKRGQDVALRCDPISGHVSLFWYQQALGQGPEFLTYFQNEAQLDKSGLPSDRFFAERPEGSVSTLKIQRTQQEDSAVYLCASSLYREENYGYTFGSGTRLTVV.

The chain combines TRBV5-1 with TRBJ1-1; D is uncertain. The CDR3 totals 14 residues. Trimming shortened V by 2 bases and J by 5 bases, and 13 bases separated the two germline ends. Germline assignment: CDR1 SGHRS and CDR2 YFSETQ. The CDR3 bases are TGCGCCAGCAGCTTAGTGCAGTCGAGGACTGAAGCTTTCTTT. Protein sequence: CASSLVQSRTEAFF.

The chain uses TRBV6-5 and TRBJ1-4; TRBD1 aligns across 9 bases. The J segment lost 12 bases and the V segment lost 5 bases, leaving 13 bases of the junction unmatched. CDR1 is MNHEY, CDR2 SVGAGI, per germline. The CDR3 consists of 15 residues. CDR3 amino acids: CASSAGLIGDRELFF. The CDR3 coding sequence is TGTGCCAGCAGTGCGGGCTTAATCGGGGACAGGGAACTGTTTTTT.

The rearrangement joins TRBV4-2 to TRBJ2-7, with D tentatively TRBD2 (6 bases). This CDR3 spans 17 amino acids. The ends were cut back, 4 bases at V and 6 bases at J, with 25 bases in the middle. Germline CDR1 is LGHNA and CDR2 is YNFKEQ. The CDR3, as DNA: TGTGCCAGCAGCCCGCGAAGAGATCGGGGACTCTTTGGCGAGCAGTACTTC. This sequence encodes CASSPRRDRGLFGEQYF.

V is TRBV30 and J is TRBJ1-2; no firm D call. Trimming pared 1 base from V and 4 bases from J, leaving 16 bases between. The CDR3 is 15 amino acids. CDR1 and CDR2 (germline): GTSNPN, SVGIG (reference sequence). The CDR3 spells CAWSGDGPNVYGYTF. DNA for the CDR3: TGTGCCTGGAGTGGCGACGGACCGAACGTCTATGGCTACACCTTC. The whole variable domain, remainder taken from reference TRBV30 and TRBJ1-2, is SQTIHQWPATLVQPVGSPLSLECTVEGTSNPNLYWYRQAAGRGLQLLFYSVGIGQISSEVPQNLSASRPQDRQFILSSKKLLLSDSGFYLCAWSGDGPNVYGYTFGSGTRLTVV.

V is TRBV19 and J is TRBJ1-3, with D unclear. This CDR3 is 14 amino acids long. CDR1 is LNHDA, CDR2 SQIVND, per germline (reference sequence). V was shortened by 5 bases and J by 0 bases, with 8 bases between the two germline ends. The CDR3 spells CASSLRYSGNTIYF. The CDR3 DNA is TGTGCCAGTAGTCTCAGATACTCTGGAAACACCATATATTTT.

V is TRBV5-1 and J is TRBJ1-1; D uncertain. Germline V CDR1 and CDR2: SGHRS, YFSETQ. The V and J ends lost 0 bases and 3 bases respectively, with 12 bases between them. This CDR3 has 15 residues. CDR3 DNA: TGCGCCAGCAGCTTGGAGGAGGGAAGGGACACTGAAGCTTTCTTT. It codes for CASSLEEGRDTEAFF.

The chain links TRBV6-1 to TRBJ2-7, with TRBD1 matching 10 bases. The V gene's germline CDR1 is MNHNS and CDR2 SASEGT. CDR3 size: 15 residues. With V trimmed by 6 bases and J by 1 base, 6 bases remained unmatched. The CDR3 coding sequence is TGTGCCAGCAGCGCCGCGGGACAGGGGTCCTACGAGCAGTACTTC. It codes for CASSAAGQGSYEQYF.

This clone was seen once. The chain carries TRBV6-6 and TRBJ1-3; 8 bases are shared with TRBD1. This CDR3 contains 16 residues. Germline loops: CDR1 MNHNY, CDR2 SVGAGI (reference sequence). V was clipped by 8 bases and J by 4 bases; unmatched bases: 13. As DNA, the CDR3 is TGTGCCAGCGCCCCAAGAGGACAGGGCGAAGGAAACACCATATATTTT. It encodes CASAPRGQGEGNTIYF.

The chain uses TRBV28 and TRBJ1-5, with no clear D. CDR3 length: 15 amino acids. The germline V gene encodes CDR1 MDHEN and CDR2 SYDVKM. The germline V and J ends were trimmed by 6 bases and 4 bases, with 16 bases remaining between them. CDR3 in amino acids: CASRSSGWRNQPQHF. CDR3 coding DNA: TGTGCCAGCAGGTCGAGCGGGTGGAGAAATCAGCCCCAGCATTTT.

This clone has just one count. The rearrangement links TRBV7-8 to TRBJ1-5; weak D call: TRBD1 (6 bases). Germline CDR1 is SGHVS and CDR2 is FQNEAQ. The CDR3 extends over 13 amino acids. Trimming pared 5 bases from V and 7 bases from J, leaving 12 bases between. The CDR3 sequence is CASSTGQKQPQHF. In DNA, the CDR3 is TGTGCCAGCAGCACTGGACAGAAACAGCCCCAGCATTTT. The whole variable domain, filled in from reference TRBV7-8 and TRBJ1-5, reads GAGVSQSPRYKVAKRGQDVALRCDPISGHVSLFWYQQALGQGPEFLTYFQNEAQLDKSGLPSDRFFAERPEGSVSTLKIQRTQQEDSAVYLCASSTGQKQPQHFGDGTRLSIL.

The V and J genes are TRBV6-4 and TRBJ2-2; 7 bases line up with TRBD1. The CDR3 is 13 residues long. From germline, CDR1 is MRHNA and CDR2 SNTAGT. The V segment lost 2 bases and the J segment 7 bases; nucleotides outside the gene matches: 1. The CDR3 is CASSDRGHGELFF. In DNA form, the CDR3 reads TGTGCCAGCAGTGACAGGGGGCACGGGGAGCTGTTTTTT.

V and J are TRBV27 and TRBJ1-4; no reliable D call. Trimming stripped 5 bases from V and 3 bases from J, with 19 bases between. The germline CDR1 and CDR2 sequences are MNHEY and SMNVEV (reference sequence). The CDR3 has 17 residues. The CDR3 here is CASSPMTLTLANEKLFF. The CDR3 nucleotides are TGTGCCAGCAGTCCAATGACACTAACGCTGGCTAATGAAAAACTGTTTTTT. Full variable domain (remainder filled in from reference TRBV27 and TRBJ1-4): EAQVTQNPRYLITVTGKKLTVTCSQNMNHEYMSWYRQDPGLGLRQIYYSMNVEVTDKGDVPEGYKVSRKEKRNFPLILESPSPNQTSLYFCASSPMTLTLANEKLFFGSGTQLSVL.

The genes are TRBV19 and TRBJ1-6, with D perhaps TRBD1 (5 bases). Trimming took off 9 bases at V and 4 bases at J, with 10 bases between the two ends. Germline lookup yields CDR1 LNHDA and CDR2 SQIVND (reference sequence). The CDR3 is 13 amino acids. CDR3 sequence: CASRAPYNSPLHF. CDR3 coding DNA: TGTGCCAGCAGGGCACCGTATAATTCACCCCTCCACTTT.

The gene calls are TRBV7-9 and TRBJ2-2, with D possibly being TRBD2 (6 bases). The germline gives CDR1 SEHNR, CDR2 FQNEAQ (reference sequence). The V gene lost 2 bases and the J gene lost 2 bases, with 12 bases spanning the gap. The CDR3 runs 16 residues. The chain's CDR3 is CASSLRSGGNTGELFF. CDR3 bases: TGTGCCAGCAGCTTACGTAGCGGCGGAAACACCGGGGAGCTGTTTTTT. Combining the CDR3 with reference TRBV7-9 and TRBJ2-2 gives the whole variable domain DTGVSQNPRHKITKRGQNVTFRCDPISEHNRLYWYRQTLGQGPEFLTYFQNEAQLEKSRLLSDRFSAERPKGSFSTLEIQRTEQGDSAMYLCASSLRSGGNTGELFFGEGSRLTVL.

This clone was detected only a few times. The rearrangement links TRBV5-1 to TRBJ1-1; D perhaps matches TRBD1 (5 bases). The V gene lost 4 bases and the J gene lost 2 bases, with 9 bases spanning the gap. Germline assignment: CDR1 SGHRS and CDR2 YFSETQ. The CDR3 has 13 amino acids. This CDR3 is CASSQTANTEAFF. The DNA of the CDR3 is TGCGCCAGCAGCCAGACAGCCAACACTGAAGCTTTCTTT.

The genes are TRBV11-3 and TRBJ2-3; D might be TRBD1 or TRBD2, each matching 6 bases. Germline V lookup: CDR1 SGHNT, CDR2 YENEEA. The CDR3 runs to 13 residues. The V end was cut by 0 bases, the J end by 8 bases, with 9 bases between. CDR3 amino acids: CASSLEGGSTQYF. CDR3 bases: TGTGCCAGCAGCTTAGAGGGGGGCAGTACGCAGTATTTT.

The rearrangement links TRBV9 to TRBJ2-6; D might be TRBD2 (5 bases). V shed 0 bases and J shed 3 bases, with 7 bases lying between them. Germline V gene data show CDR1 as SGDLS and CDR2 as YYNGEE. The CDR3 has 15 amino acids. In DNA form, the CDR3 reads TGTGCCAGCAGCGTAGAGGGAGATGGGGCCAACGTCCTGACTTTC. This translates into CASSVEGDGANVLTF.